This T cell receptor (beta chain) was recovered during a study of blood T cells in healthy people across ages. Study-wide points: CMV status of donors was unknown, possibly confounding expanded clonotype changes. Higher diversity and more naive CD4+ cells were features of long-lived donors, compared to aged donors. Per million T cells, TCR beta diversity dropped roughly linearly as age increased.

A second PCR, run for roughly 7 to 11 cycles, used a sample-barcoded 5' primer plus a J-beta primer mix. The authors tagged each cDNA molecule using a template-switch adaptor with 12 random nucleotides. MiXCR, run by TCRdb on the 5' RACE reads, gives a single entry per CDR3 protein. The table records hundreds of thousands of distinct CDR3 sequences, under 40% of them present only once. Concerning this clonotype: Its specificity is not known. Being one base from a much bigger clone, this may be a read error.

The receptor comes from a man aged 18-30 years in good health. Sequencing used blood.

Written as DNA, the CDR3 is TGCGCCAGCAGCTTGGCCGGACGAGCGCAAGAGACCCAGTACTTC. Protein product: CASSLAGRAQETQYF. The V gene is TRBV5-1, the J gene TRBJ2-5; D is undetermined. Trimming pared 0 bases from V and 2 bases from J, leaving 11 bases between. This CDR3 is built from 15 residues. From germline, CDR1 is SGHRS and CDR2 YFSETQ.